This T cell receptor (beta chain) was captured by sequencing in a study of T cell responses to AZD1222 COVID-19 vaccine. The J segment lost 2 bases and the V segment lost 4 bases, leaving 2 bases of the junction unmatched. The CDR3 consists of 14 residues. Germline loops: CDR1 MNHNY, CDR2 SVGAGI (reference sequence). The protocol was immunoSEQ multiplex PCR, while the TCRdb copy is restricted to in-frame clones and leaves out a portion. The repertoire holds under 200,000 clones, with 85% to 95% as singletons. The starting material was peripheral blood, obtained on day 0 of AZD1222 vaccination. This TCR came from an adult in good health. The chain joins TRBV6-6 to TRBJ2-5; 9 nucleotides match TRBD2. The CDR3 here is CASSWTSEQETQYF. The CDR3 nucleotides are TGTGCCAGCAGTTGGACTAGCGAGCAAGAGACCCAGTACTTC.